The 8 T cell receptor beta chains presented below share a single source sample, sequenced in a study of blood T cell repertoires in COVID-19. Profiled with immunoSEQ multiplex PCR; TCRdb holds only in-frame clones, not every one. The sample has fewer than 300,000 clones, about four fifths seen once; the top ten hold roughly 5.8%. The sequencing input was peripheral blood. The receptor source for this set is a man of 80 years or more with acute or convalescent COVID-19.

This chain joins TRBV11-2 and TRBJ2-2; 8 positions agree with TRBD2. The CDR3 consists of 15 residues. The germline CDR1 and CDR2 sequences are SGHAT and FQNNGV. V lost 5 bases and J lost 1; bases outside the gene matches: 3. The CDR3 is CASSVGTRNTGELFF. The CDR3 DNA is TGTGCCAGCAGCGTCGGGACTAGGAACACCGGGGAGCTGTTTTTT.

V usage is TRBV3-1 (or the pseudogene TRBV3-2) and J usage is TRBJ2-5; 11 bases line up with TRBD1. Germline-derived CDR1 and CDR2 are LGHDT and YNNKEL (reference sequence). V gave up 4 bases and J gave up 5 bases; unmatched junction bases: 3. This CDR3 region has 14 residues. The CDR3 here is CASSRTGGRETQYF. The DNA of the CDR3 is TGTGCCAGCAGCCGGACAGGGGGCCGGGAGACCCAGTACTTC.

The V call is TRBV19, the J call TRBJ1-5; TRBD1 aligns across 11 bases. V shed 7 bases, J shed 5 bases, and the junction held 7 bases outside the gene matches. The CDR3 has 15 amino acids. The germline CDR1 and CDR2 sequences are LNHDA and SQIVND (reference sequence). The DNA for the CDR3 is TGTGCCAGTAAATGGACAGGGGGCGCCGATCAGCCCCAGCATTTT. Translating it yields CASKWTGGADQPQHF.

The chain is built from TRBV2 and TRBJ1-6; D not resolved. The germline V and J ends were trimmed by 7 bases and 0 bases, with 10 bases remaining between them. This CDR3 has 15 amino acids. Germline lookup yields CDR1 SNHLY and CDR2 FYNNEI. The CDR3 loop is CASTAISSYNSPLHF. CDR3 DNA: TGTGCCAGCACAGCGATAAGCTCCTATAATTCACCCCTCCACTTT.

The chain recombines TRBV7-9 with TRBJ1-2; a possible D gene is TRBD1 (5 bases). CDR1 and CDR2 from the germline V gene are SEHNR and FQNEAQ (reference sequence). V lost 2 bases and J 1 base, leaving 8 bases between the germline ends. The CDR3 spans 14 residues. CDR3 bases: TGTGCCAGCAGCTTATCCCAGGGTAACTATGGCTACACCTTC. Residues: CASSLSQGNYGYTF.

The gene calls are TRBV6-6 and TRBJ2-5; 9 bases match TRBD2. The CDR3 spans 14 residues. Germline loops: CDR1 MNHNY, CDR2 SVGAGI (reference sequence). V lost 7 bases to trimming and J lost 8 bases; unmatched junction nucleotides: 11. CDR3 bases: TGTGCCAGCACCCCCGTAGCGGGAGTAGAAACCCAGTACTTC. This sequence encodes CASTPVAGVETQYF.

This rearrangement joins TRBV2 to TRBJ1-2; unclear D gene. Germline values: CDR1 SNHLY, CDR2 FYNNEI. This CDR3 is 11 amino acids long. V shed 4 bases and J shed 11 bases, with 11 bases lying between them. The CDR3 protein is CASSVFESYTF. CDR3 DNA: TGTGCCAGCAGTGTGTTCGAGTCATACACCTTC.

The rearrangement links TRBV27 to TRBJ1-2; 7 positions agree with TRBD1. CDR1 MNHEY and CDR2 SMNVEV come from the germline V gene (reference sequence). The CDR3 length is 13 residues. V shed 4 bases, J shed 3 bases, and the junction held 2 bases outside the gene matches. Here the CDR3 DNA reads TGTGCCAGCAGTTGGACAGGCCACTATGGCTACACCTTC. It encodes CASSWTGHYGYTF.